Listed below are T cell receptor beta chains from one sample, sequenced in a study of OX40 agonist ivuxolimab in advanced cancers. The table came from immunoSEQ multiplex PCR; TCRdb's copy has only in-frame clones and leaves some out. This repertoire shows 58,000 or so clones, about 80% found once; its top ten account for approximately 4.5%. The starting material was CD4+ or CD8+ T cells sorted from blood, obtained in a trial of the OX40 agonist ivuxolimab. These receptors originate from an adult with an advanced solid tumor such as melanoma, head and neck, liver or kidney cancer. The CDR3 runs from the conserved cysteine through the conserved F or W. Fields, in order: V gene, clone size, D gene, J gene, CDR3 protein, CDR3 DNA. A D gene is named only where the DNA matches it firmly. Only some rows state a clone size, as once, few, many or a class for expanded clones.

>TRBV19|.|TRBD2|TRBJ2-3
CASTAGGPGTQYF
TGTGCCAGTACCGCGGGGGGGCCGGGTACGCAGTATTTT
>TRBV7-2|.|.|TRBJ1-1
CASSLEVIGTEAFF
TGTGCCAGCAGCTTAGAGGTGATTGGCACTGAAGCTTTCTTT
>TRBV5-6|.|.|TRBJ2-7
CASSLYREQYF
TGTGCCAGCAGCCTCTACAGGGAGCAGTACTTC
>TRBV6-1|.|TRBD1|TRBJ1-2
CASSDPQGAHGYTF
TGTGCCAGCAGTGACCCCCAGGGGGCTCATGGCTACACCTTC
>TRBV28|.|TRBD1|TRBJ2-1
CASSVPGQTYNEQFF
TGTGCCAGCAGCGTACCGGGACAGACTTACAATGAGCAGTTCTTC
>TRBV6-1|.|.|TRBJ1-1
CASSESTGRDTEAFF
TGTGCCAGCAGTGAAAGCACAGGGAGGGACACTGAAGCTTTCTTT
>TRBV7-9|few|.|TRBJ2-1
CASSPGLDWVVSYNEQFF
TGTGCCAGCAGCCCCGGGTTGGATTGGGTTGTCTCCTACAATGAGCAGTTCTTC
>TRBV5-4|.|.|TRBJ2-2
CASISDANTGELFF
TGTGCCAGCATCAGTGACGCGAACACCGGGGAGCTGTTTTTT
>TRBV5-6|.|.|TRBJ2-7
CASSLAFSSRGYEQYF
TGTGCCAGCAGCTTGGCCTTCAGTTCCAGGGGCTACGAGCAGTACTTC
>TRBV28|.|.|TRBJ1-2
CASSFDYGYTF
TGTGCCAGCAGTTTTGATTATGGCTACACCTTC
>TRBV29-1|.|TRBD2|TRBJ2-3
CSVRTSGPDTQYF
TGCAGCGTGAGGACTAGCGGGCCAGATACGCAGTATTTT
>TRBV11-1|few|TRBD1|TRBJ2-1
CASRLGQGYNEQFF
TGTGCCAGCAGGTTGGGACAGGGCTACAATGAGCAGTTCTTC
>TRBV7-2|.|.|TRBJ2-7
CASSLSRVGYEQYF
TGTGCCAGTAGCTTATCCCGCGTCGGCTACGAGCAGTACTTC
>TRBV7-6|.|TRBD1|TRBJ1-3
CASSRQGRGNTIYF
TGTGCCAGCAGCCGACAGGGTAGAGGAAACACCATATATTTT
>TRBV28|.|.|TRBJ1-5
CASRSPGLGGPQHF
TGTGCCAGCAGGTCCCCGGGGTTAGGTGGCCCCCAGCATTTT
>TRBV29-1|.|.|TRBJ2-4
CSVINSSIAKNIQYF
TGCAGCGTTATAAACAGCTCCATAGCCAAAAACATTCAGTACTTC
>TRBV19|once|.|TRBJ2-7
CASSISLDPRVDEQYF
TGTGCCAGTAGTATTTCTCTGGACCCCCGGGTCGACGAGCAGTACTTC
>TRBV19|.|.|TRBJ1-2
CASSIRRQGIYGYTF
TGTGCCAGTAGTATTCGTCGGCAGGGGATCTATGGCTACACCTTC
>TRBV15|few|.|TRBJ1-4
CATREPGGPGEKLFF
TGTGCCACCAGAGAACCCGGTGGGCCGGGCGAAAAACTGTTTTTT
>TRBV5-5|.|.|TRBJ1-1
CASSLVLQGSAFF
TGTGCCAGCAGCTTGGTTTTGCAGGGGTCGGCTTTCTTT
>TRBV5-1|.|.|TRBJ1-1
CASSYGGPSPVGTEAFF
TGCGCCAGCAGCTACGGAGGGCCCAGCCCCGTTGGCACTGAAGCTTTCTTT
>TRBV6-6|.|TRBD2|TRBJ2-3
CASSTTRVAGRDTQYF
TGTGCCAGCAGTACAACCAGGGTAGCGGGACGTGATACGCAGTATTTT
>TRBV5-1|.|.|TRBJ1-1
CASSWTLWNTEAFF
TGCGCCAGCAGCTGGACCCTCTGGAACACTGAAGCTTTCTTT
>TRBV10-1|.|TRBD1|TRBJ2-5
CASSPGQGKTQYF
TGCGCCAGCAGCCCGGGACAGGGAAAGACCCAGTACTTC
>TRBV5-1|.|.|TRBJ2-3
CASSFPNTDTQYF
TGCGCCAGCAGCTTCCCGAACACAGATACGCAGTATTTT
>TRBV5-1|.|.|TRBJ2-5
CASSAEETQYF
TGCGCCAGCAGCGCGGAGGAGACCCAGTACTTC
>TRBV5-4|.|TRBD2|TRBJ2-1
CASSLAGLAGGYNEQFF
TGTGCCAGCAGCTTGGCCGGACTAGCGGGAGGGTACAATGAGCAGTTCTTC
>TRBV2|once|.|TRBJ1-6
CASSGGYNSPLHF
TGTGCCAGCAGCGGGGGATATAATTCACCCCTCCACTTT
>TRBV7-3|.|TRBD1|TRBJ1-1
CASSFDQGANTEAFF
TGTGCCAGCAGCTTCGATCAGGGGGCGAACACTGAAGCTTTCTTT
>TRBV7-9|once|TRBD1|TRBJ2-1
CASSPRQGNNEQFF
TGTGCCAGCAGCCCTAGACAGGGCAACAATGAGCAGTTCTTC
>TRBV5-1|.|.|TRBJ2-5
CASSLDGLGTQYF
TGCGCCAGCAGCTTGGACGGGTTAGGGACCCAGTACTTC
>TRBV5-1|.|.|TRBJ2-1
CASSLAPYNEQFF
TGCGCCAGCAGCTTAGCCCCGTACAATGAGCAGTTCTTC
>TRBV15|.|TRBD1|TRBJ1-5
CATSEYRGFAQPQHF
TGTGCCACCAGCGAATACAGGGGATTTGCTCAGCCCCAGCATTTT
>TRBV28|once|.|TRBJ2-7
CASSSSGTQGFYEQYF
TGTGCCAGCAGTTCCTCCGGGACCCAGGGGTTCTACGAGCAGTACTTC
>TRBV19|.|TRBD1|TRBJ2-1
CASSIRGQPYNEQFF
TGTGCCAGTAGTATTCGGGGACAGCCATACAATGAGCAGTTCTTC
>TRBV10-3|.|.|TRBJ2-7
CAIRVPGSYEQYF
TGTGCCATCAGGGTTCCGGGGAGCTACGAGCAGTACTTC
>TRBV6-5|.|TRBD1|TRBJ1-3
CASSLTGPLSGNTIYF
TGTGCCAGCAGTTTGACAGGGCCACTCTCTGGAAACACCATATATTTT
>TRBV18|.|.|TRBJ1-2
CASSPLHQAGFSVYGYTF
TGTGCCAGCTCACCACTGCACCAGGCGGGTTTTTCGGTGTATGGCTACACCTTC
>TRBV25-1|once|TRBD2|TRBJ2-7
CASAPTVAGGPGYEQYF
TGTGCCTCTGCCCCAACCGTAGCGGGAGGGCCGGGCTACGAGCAGTACTTC
>TRBV23-1|.|TRBD1|TRBJ1-5
CASSQLPGQGGNQPQHF
TGCGCCAGCAGTCAATTGCCGGGACAGGGGGGCAATCAGCCCCAGCATTTT
>TRBV7-9|.|.|TRBJ1-1
CASSLRSDTEAFF
TGTGCCAGCAGCCTCCGGTCGGACACTGAAGCTTTCTTT
>TRBV6-5|.|.|TRBJ1-2
CASSYSVTANYGYTF
TGTGCCAGCAGTTATTCGGTAACCGCTAACTATGGCTACACCTTC
>TRBV28|.|TRBD1|TRBJ2-5
CASSFQGAGQETQYF
TGTGCCAGCAGCTTCCAGGGGGCTGGCCAAGAGACCCAGTACTTC
>TRBV11-2|few|TRBD1|TRBJ2-7
CASSSRGYEQYF
TGTGCCAGCAGCTCCAGGGGGTACGAGCAGTACTTC
>TRBV27|.|.|TRBJ2-1
CASSLRGATWDEQFF
TGTGCCAGCAGTTTAAGGGGGGCAACTTGGGATGAGCAGTTCTTC
>TRBV6-5|.|.|TRBJ2-7
CASTGTFSSYEQYF
TGTGCCAGCACCGGGACTTTTAGCTCCTACGAGCAGTACTTC
>TRBV29-1|.|.|TRBJ2-1
CSAAPGIEQFF
TGCAGCGCCGCCCCCGGCATTGAGCAGTTCTTC
>TRBV7-6|few|.|TRBJ1-3
CASSLGTVMTRSGNTIYF
TGTGCCAGCAGCTTAGGGACAGTCATGACCAGGAGTGGAAACACCATATATTTT